The T cell receptor (beta chain) under discussion was sequenced for a study of neurological immune-mediated disorders. Overall study findings and caveats: Because no CDR3 amino acid sequences were shared across subjects by expanded clones, private repertoires were suggested in all groups.

TCRdb reprocessed the 5' RACE reads with MiXCR, giving one entry per CDR3 protein. The data hold over 55,000 distinct CDR3 sequences, with around 9.6% observed a single time. Germline V CDR1 and CDR2: ENHRY, SYGVKD. V was pared by 6 bases and J by 5 bases, with 8 bases of the junction left unmatched. The CDR3 consists of 14 residues. The time point denotes: longitudinal time-point 1 (baseline). This clonotype occurred many times. Its matching antigen is unknown. The receptor comes from a young man in good health. Sequenced sample: PBMCs. The J gene is TRBJ2-5, the V gene TRBV10-3; 8 nucleotides agree with TRBD2. CDR3 in amino acids: CAIRAGTSRETQYF. CDR3 nucleotide sequence: TGTGCCATCAGAGCCGGGACTAGTCGGGAGACCCAGTACTTC.